The text below deals with one T cell receptor beta chain. Its cognate antigen has yet to be identified. Qualities for individual bases were not recorded, and no much larger clone is one base off. The CDR3 regions of human TCRbeta chains were analyzed by immunosequencing. The study's processing was this. TCRs in the repertoires were compared against a reference library of SARS-CoV-2-specific TCRs that had been generated with the MIRA antigen-specificity platform. Breadth was defined as the fraction of unique TCRs that were SARS-CoV-2-associated, and depth was defined as the fraction of total T cells that were SARS-CoV-2-associated. Using the MIRA data, every spike-specific TCR was mapped to the spike region that the TCR reacted to and assigned to either a CD4 or a CD8 class. Log10-transformed breadth and depth values were compared by one-way ANOVA with Sidak's multiple comparisons tests. TCRdb obtained this table from immuneACCESS and retained in-frame rearrangements with V and J assigned. These tables miss some clones; where compared with another copy, unresolved V genes account for less than half of the shortfall, and the remainder is unexplained. That table supplies the V and J calls and clone size; D and trimming were determined from the DNA. Recorded for this sample are roughly 70,000 clones; more than 65% of them occurred a single time. Together, the top ten hold 23% of the sample.

The sample comes from a study of T cell responses to AZD1222 COVID-19 vaccine (dated by TCRdb to the early 2020s). General notes on the study: TCR sequencing covered roughly 230 trial participants: some 210 given two doses of AZD1222 and around 25 given two doses of MenACWY control vaccine. Trial participants were enrolled into age subgroups of 18-55, 56-69 and 70-plus years, which contained about 150, 28 and 57 TCR-sequenced participants, respectively.

The time point label, as the study defines it: baseline before first vaccination. The treatment or condition label for this specimen denotes: meningococcal conjugate vaccine given as trial control. Samples from vaccinated people were obtained from the UK trials COV001 and COV002, which included a single-blind randomized controlled phase 2/3 trial of AZD1222 (ChAdOx1 nCoV-19) in healthy adults. For TCRbeta chain sequencing, PBMC samples from trial participants were taken at day 0 and at day 28 after the second dose. V and J lose 4 bases and 7 bases, and a span of 16 bases separates them. CDR1 and CDR2, looked up from the germline V gene, are SGHVS and FQNEAQ. From the cysteine up to the phenylalanine, the CDR3 has a length of 14 residues. Only the CDR3 DNA is retained, 42 bases long and in frame from the first base. General study outcomes and caveats: After two AZD1222 doses, spike-specific TCR breadth and depth were significantly higher than at day 0 and than in MenACWY recipients. Conclusions about previously exposed vaccinees are limited, since just five or six AZD1222 recipients were seropositive for SARS-CoV-2 at baseline. Reportedly, close to half of the unique spike-specific TCRs recognized epitopes lying outside the regions that are mutated in the B.1.351 and B.1.1.7 variants. The vaccine-associated CD4 TCRs covered the entire spike protein, and the dominant responses fell in regions 160-218 and 743-854. Because no day 14 peak-response samples were available, repertoires were characterized only after the peak T cell response. In the small 56-69-year group, the increase in depth fell short of significance, most likely because of low power. Participants were mostly white British, with more females than males. The authors suggested clonal diversity may have been underestimated.

The V and J genes are TRBV7-8 and TRBJ1-2; tentative D gene TRBD1, with 5 bases matching. Here the sequenced sample was peripheral blood, taken on day 0 of MenACWY control vaccination. The TCR sequence derives from an adult in good health. The CDR3 protein sequence reads: CASSWGPGGSGYTF. The DNA reads TGTGCCAGCAGCTGGGGACCCGGAGGGAGTGGCTACACCTTC.